This is a list of T cell receptor beta chains from one sample in a study of blood T cell repertoires in COVID-19. This table comes from immunoSEQ multiplex PCR, and its TCRdb copy is limited to in-frame clones, with some not included. In the table there are about 220,000 clones, 88% of which are singletons. Sequencing was performed on PBMCs or T cells enriched from blood (not recorded which). The receptors come from a woman between 50 and 59 years old with acute COVID-19. The CDR3 runs from the conserved cysteine through the conserved F or W. The D gene is left open where the match is weak. Part of the rows lack a size; the others show once, few, many or a class for expanded clones.

v_gene	d_gene	abundance	j_gene	CDR3aa	CDR3nt
TRBV6-4	.	.	TRBJ1-5	CASRVTGNQPQHF	TGTGCCAGCAGGGTTACAGGCAATCAGCCCCAGCATTTT
TRBV5-4	.	.	TRBJ2-2	CASSPGGPNTGELFF	TGTGCCAGCAGCCCCGGAGGGCCGAACACCGGGGAGCTGTTTTTT
TRBV7-2	.	.	TRBJ2-2	CASTHPQGPTGELFF	TGTGCCAGCACCCACCCCCAGGGGCCCACCGGGGAGCTGTTTTTT
TRBV24-1	TRBD1	.	TRBJ1-2	CATSRQGSYGYTF	TGTGCCACCAGTAGACAGGGCAGCTATGGCTACACCTTC
TRBV27	.	.	TRBJ2-7	CASSSSPSYEQYF	TGTGCCAGCAGTTCTTCCCCCTCCTACGAGCAGTACTTC
TRBV29-1	TRBD1	.	TRBJ2-1	CSVRTGTSYNEQFF	TGCAGCGTCAGGACAGGTACCTCCTACAATGAGCAGTTCTTC
TRBV5-6	TRBD2	.	TRBJ2-1	CASSLRREGNEQFF	TGTGCCAGCAGCTTGCGACGGGAGGGGAATGAGCAGTTCTTC
TRBV5-5	.	.	TRBJ2-6	CASSLLGAAGANVLTF	TGTGCCAGCAGCTTGTTGGGGGCGGCTGGGGCCAACGTCCTGACTTTC
TRBV4-1	.	few	TRBJ1-4	CASSPGSTNEKLFF	TGCGCCAGCAGTCCAGGGTCCACTAATGAAAAACTGTTTTTT
TRBV6-5	.	.	TRBJ1-2	CASSSGDLSNYGYTF	TGTGCCAGCAGTTCGGGGGATTTGTCTAACTATGGCTACACCTTC
TRBV6-5	.	.	TRBJ1-1	CASSPSRENTEAFF	TGTGCCAGCAGCCCAAGCAGGGAGAACACTGAAGCTTTCTTT
TRBV27	TRBD2	.	TRBJ2-7	CASSLGPGTSYEQYF	TGTGCCAGCAGTTTAGGGCCCGGGACTAGCTACGAGCAGTACTTC
TRBV19	TRBD2	.	TRBJ2-1	CASSKLAGEVWQFF	TGTGCCAGTAGTAAGCTAGCGGGAGAGGTGTGGCAGTTCTTC
TRBV4-2	TRBD2	.	TRBJ2-1	CASSRRLAGGINEQFF	TGTGCCAGCAGCCGTAGATTAGCGGGAGGTATAAATGAGCAGTTCTTC
TRBV7-2	TRBD2	.	TRBJ2-7	CASSLLAGNYEQYF	TGTGCCAGCAGCTTACTAGCGGGGAACTACGAGCAGTACTTC
TRBV25-1	TRBD1	.	TRBJ2-4	CASSKQGAQNIQYF	TGTGCCAGCAGTAAACAGGGGGCACAAAACATTCAGTACTTC
TRBV5-1	TRBD2	.	TRBJ2-1	CASSLGLAGGYNEQFF	TGCGCCAGCAGCTTGGGACTAGCGGGAGGGTACAATGAGCAGTTCTTC
TRBV7-9	TRBD1	.	TRBJ2-7	CASSLTGQARHYEQYF	TGTGCCAGCAGCTTAACGGGACAGGCAAGACACTACGAGCAGTACTTC
TRBV6-5	.	.	TRBJ2-7	CASRGVHEQYF	TGTGCCAGTCGCGGGGTCCACGAGCAGTACTTC
TRBV19	.	.	TRBJ1-2	CASSDRRDGGYTF	TGTGCCAGTAGTGACAGGAGAGACGGTGGCTACACCTTC
TRBV19	TRBD1	.	TRBJ2-1	CASSIGQGFYNEQFF	TGTGCCAGTAGTATTGGACAGGGGTTCTACAATGAGCAGTTCTTC
TRBV4-1	TRBD1	.	TRBJ2-1	CASSLTGAMSNEQFF	TGCGCCAGCAGCCTGACAGGGGCGATGTCTAATGAGCAGTTCTTC
TRBV9	TRBD2	.	TRBJ2-1	CASSVGLAGEQFF	TGTGCCAGCAGCGTAGGGCTAGCGGGTGAGCAGTTCTTC
TRBV7-8	TRBD1	.	TRBJ1-4	CASSFQTGQREKLFF	TGTGCCAGCAGCTTCCAGACGGGACAGAGGGAAAAACTGTTTTTT
TRBV29-1	.	.	TRBJ1-4	CSVVASETGKLFF	TGCAGCGTTGTAGCATCGGAAACGGGAAAACTGTTTTTT
TRBV2	TRBD2	once	TRBJ2-7	CASSGGTFSEQYF	TGTGCCAGCAGCGGGGGGACCTTCTCCGAGCAGTACTTC
TRBV27	TRBD2	once	TRBJ2-1	CASSPRLAGREQFF	TGTGCCAGCAGTCCCCGACTAGCGGGAAGGGAGCAGTTCTTC
TRBV6-2/TRBV6-3	TRBD2	.	TRBJ2-7	CASSYSPGTSGSDEQYF	TGTGCCAGCAGTTACTCGCCTGGGACTAGCGGGAGCGACGAGCAGTACTTC
TRBV9	TRBD2	.	TRBJ2-5	CASSVSPSGNQETQYF	TGTGCCAGCAGCGTATCCCCGAGCGGGAACCAAGAGACCCAGTACTTC
TRBV12-3/TRBV12-4	.	few	TRBJ2-7	CASSFGRAGEQYF	TGTGCCAGCAGTTTCGGGCGGGCGGGGGAGCAGTACTTC
TRBV28	.	.	TRBJ2-5	CASSLSGRIFETQYF	TGTGCCAGCAGCCTTTCCGGGAGAATCTTCGAGACCCAGTACTTC
TRBV27	.	.	TRBJ2-2	CASRGTGITGELFF	TGTGCCAGCAGGGGAACAGGGATCACCGGGGAGCTGTTTTTT
TRBV4-3	.	.	TRBJ2-5	CASSQQPTGGGKETQYF	TGCGCCAGCAGCCAACAACCAACAGGGGGGGGTAAAGAGACCCAGTACTTC
TRBV11-2	.	.	TRBJ2-3	CASSFLGASTDTQYF	TGTGCCAGCAGCTTCCTCGGAGCTAGCACAGATACGCAGTATTTT
TRBV18	.	.	TRBJ1-1	CASSPLQGWTEAFF	TGTGCCAGCTCACCACTCCAGGGATGGACTGAAGCTTTCTTT
TRBV19	.	.	TRBJ2-7	CASSNARGRNEQYF	TGTGCCAGTAGTAATGCCCGGGGGAGGAACGAGCAGTACTTC
TRBV6-6	.	.	TRBJ2-7	CATLPGTSPTYEQYF	TGTGCCACGCTCCCGGGGACTTCCCCCACCTACGAGCAGTACTTC
TRBV18	.	.	TRBJ2-7	CASSPGAGSSYEQYF	TGTGCCAGCTCACCGGGGGCAGGGAGCTCCTACGAGCAGTACTTC
TRBV5-3	TRBD2	.	TRBJ2-1	CARSLSWRERGSEQFF	TGTGCCAGAAGCCTATCTTGGCGGGAGCGAGGCAGTGAGCAGTTCTTC
TRBV5-1	TRBD1	once	TRBJ1-5	CASSPQGQGGQPQHF	TGCGCCAGCAGCCCTCAGGGACAGGGGGGACAGCCCCAGCATTTT
TRBV7-2	.	.	TRBJ1-2	CASSLVGSYGYTF	TGTGCCAGCAGCTTAGTGGGCAGCTATGGCTACACCTTC
TRBV19	TRBD1	.	TRBJ1-2	CASSGTDRGNYGYTF	TGTGCCAGTAGTGGAACAGACAGGGGAAACTATGGCTACACCTTC
TRBV9	TRBD1	.	TRBJ1-5	CASSVAGGSEPQHF	TGTGCCAGCAGCGTAGCAGGGGGCAGTGAGCCCCAGCATTTT
TRBV4-3	TRBD2	.	TRBJ2-1	CASSQMTSGRFNEQFF	TGCGCCAGCAGCCAAATGACTAGCGGGAGGTTCAATGAGCAGTTCTTC
TRBV6-5	.	few	TRBJ1-6	CASSPVRGKNSPLHF	TGTGCCAGCAGTCCGGTCCGCGGGAAAAATTCACCCCTCCACTTT
TRBV7-2	.	.	TRBJ1-2	CASSPVITGYHGYTF	TGTGCCAGCAGCCCGGTCATTACAGGGTACCATGGCTACACCTTC
TRBV15	TRBD1	once	TRBJ2-1	CATSAHDSGTGVSRYNEQFF	TGTGCCACCAGCGCTCATGATAGCGGGACAGGGGTTTCCCGCTACAATGAGCAGTTCTTC
TRBV5-8	TRBD1	.	TRBJ1-2	CASSPGQGISGYTF	TGTGCCAGCAGCCCCGGACAGGGTATAAGTGGCTACACCTTC
TRBV30	TRBD1	.	TRBJ2-7	CAWGQGAYEQYF	TGTGCCTGGGGACAGGGGGCATACGAGCAGTACTTC
TRBV3-1/TRBV3-2	TRBD2	once	TRBJ2-7	CASSPHLGLAGAYEQYF	TGTGCCAGCAGCCCCCACCTAGGACTAGCGGGAGCCTACGAGCAGTACTTC
TRBV24-1	.	once	TRBJ1-2	CATTDSNYGYTF	TGTGCCACCACGGACAGCAACTATGGCTACACCTTC
TRBV15	TRBD1	.	TRBJ2-5	CATSRDRGQGETQYF	TGTGCCACCAGCAGAGATAGAGGACAGGGCGAGACCCAGTACTTC
TRBV7-3	TRBD1	.	TRBJ1-2	CASSPHPPGTGRFKGYTF	TGTGCCAGCAGCCCCCACCCACCAGGGACAGGGAGGTTTAAAGGCTACACCTTC
TRBV5-6	.	once	TRBJ2-7	CASSLGRSYRSSYEQYF	TGTGCCAGCAGCTTGGGGCGATCTTATAGGAGCTCCTACGAGCAGTACTTC
TRBV19	.	.	TRBJ2-3	CASSIGRLLDTQYF	TGTGCCAGTAGTATTGGGCGACTACTAGATACGCAGTATTTT
TRBV27	.	.	TRBJ2-7	CATAELNSYEQYF	TGTGCCACCGCGGAGTTAAACTCCTACGAGCAGTACTTC
TRBV6-6	.	few	TRBJ1-1	CASSSRQSNTEAFF	TGTGCCAGCAGTTCGCGACAATCCAACACTGAAGCTTTCTTT
TRBV11-3	TRBD2	.	TRBJ2-2	CASSSSGTNTGELFF	TGTGCCAGCAGCTCCAGCGGGACGAACACCGGGGAGCTGTTTTTT
TRBV28	TRBD2	.	TRBJ2-1	CASTLGLAAYNEQFF	TGTGCCAGCACCCTGGGGCTAGCGGCCTACAATGAGCAGTTCTTC